The 17 T cell receptor beta chains listed next were all sequenced from one sample in a study of T cells after yellow fever vaccination. MiXCR, applied by TCRdb to the 5' RACE reads, yields one record per CDR3 protein. This sample has around 350,000 distinct CDR3 sequences, with around 6.5% found just once. Sequences were derived from PBMCs, sampled 5 days after the yellow fever booster vaccination. All receptors derive from a man in his thirties or forties who received the YFV17D yellow fever vaccine.

In its sample, this clonotype was seen many times. This rearrangement joins TRBV5-1 to TRBJ2-1; D is undetermined. V was pared by 4 bases and J by 10 bases, with 15 bases between. There are 13 residues in the CDR3. Germline CDR1 SGHRS, CDR2 YFSETQ. The CDR3 bases are TGCGCCAGCAGCGGCGGATCCCACTACGAGCAGTTCTTC. This encodes CASSGGSHYEQFF.

This sequence joins TRBV14 and TRBJ2-1; D might be TRBD1 (6 bases). V was cut by 2 bases and J by 9 bases, with 14 bases left in between. In germline, CDR1 is SGHDN, CDR2 FVKESK. This CDR3 contains 14 residues. In nucleotides, the CDR3 is TGTGCCAGCAGCCAACTGAATAGGGGGACTGAGCAGTTCTTC. Translation: CASSQLNRGTEQFF.

This clonotype has a handful of counts. The chain carries TRBV7-2 and TRBJ2-5; TRBD1 matches 9 bases. The CDR3 runs to 15 residues. CDR1 SGHTA and CDR2 FQGNSA come from the germline V gene. Germline trimming cut 2 bases from V and 5 bases from J; bases unmatched to any gene: 6. The CDR3 loop is CASSLRTGAEETQYF. The CDR3 nucleotides read TGTGCCAGCAGCTTAAGGACAGGGGCAGAGGAGACCCAGTACTTC.

This clonotype came up many times. The chain carries TRBV27 and TRBJ1-6; D gene uncertain. Trimming removed 4 bases from V and 10 bases from J, with 17 bases in between. The CDR3 sequence is 15 residues long. Germline V gene sequence: CDR1 MNHEY, CDR2 SMNVEV (reference sequence). CDR3 nucleotides: TGTGCCAGCAGTTGGGGTGACAAGGCTGGATCACCCCTCCACTTT. Translation gives CASSWGDKAGSPLHF.

This chain connects TRBV9 to TRBJ1-3, with D unclear. This CDR3 contains 17 residues. From germline, CDR1 is SGDLS and CDR2 YYNGEE. The germline V and J ends were trimmed by 2 bases and 0 bases, with 15 bases remaining between them. The CDR3 protein is CASSVRPLGSSGNTIYF. DNA for the CDR3: TGTGCCAGCAGCGTCCGCCCTTTGGGGAGCTCTGGAAACACCATATATTTT.

This clonotype showed up just a few times. The gene calls are TRBV3-1 and TRBJ2-5; D could derive from TRBD1 or TRBD2 (5 bases each). Germline assignment: CDR1 LGHDT and CDR2 YNNKEL (reference sequence). V was cut by 3 bases and J by 4 bases, with 15 bases left in between. This CDR3 region has 15 residues. The CDR3 loop reads CASSQPGTYVETQYF. The CDR3, as DNA: TGTGCCAGCAGCCAGCCCGGGACCTACGTAGAGACCCAGTACTTC.

This clonotype showed up just a few times. The V call is TRBV5-5, the J call TRBJ1-6, with a weak D call TRBD1 (6 bases). The CDR3 is 14 residues long. The V and J ends lost 4 bases and 9 bases respectively, with 14 bases between them. Germline-derived CDR1 and CDR2 are SGHKS and YYEKEE (reference sequence). CDR3 residues: CASSVDSYASPLHF. In DNA form, the CDR3 reads TGTGCCAGCAGCGTGGACAGTTACGCTTCACCCCTCCACTTT. Supplemented by reference TRBV5-5 and TRBJ1-6, the full variable domain reads DAGVTQSPTHLIKTRGQQVTLRCSPISGHKSVSWYQQVLGQGPQFIFQYYEKEERGRGNFPDRFSARQFPNYSSELNVNALLLGDSALYLCASSVDSYASPLHFGNGTRLTVT.

This clonotype has a count of ten or more. The CDR3 region is CASSLRASDTQYF. CDR3 sequence (DNA): TGCGCCAGCAGCTTGAGGGCCTCAGATACGCAGTATTTT. This rearrangement joins TRBV5-1 to TRBJ2-3, with unresolved D. The length of the CDR3 is 13 residues. Between the trimmed V and J ends, which lost 1 base and 4 bases, there was a span of 7 bases. CDR1 and CDR2 from the germline V gene are SGHRS and YFSETQ.

This clonotype has ten or more counts. The genes are TRBV12-3 or TRBV12-4 and TRBJ2-7; 8 bases align to TRBD1. The length of the CDR3 is 13 residues. J was trimmed by 3 bases and V by 9 bases; bases with no gene match: 7. Here the CDR3 DNA reads TGTGCCAGTGGACAGGGCGAGATCTACGAGCAGTACTTC. Its translation: CASGQGEIYEQYF.

This clonotype was detected only a few times. The V gene is TRBV12-3 or TRBV12-4, the J gene TRBJ2-3, with D possibly TRBD2 on 6 matching bases. The CDR3 is 13 residues long. Trimming stripped 7 bases from V and 4 bases from J, with 12 bases between. The CDR3, as DNA: TGTGCCAGCACGGGGAGGCCGCCAGATACGCAGTATTTT. Amino acid sequence: CASTGRPPDTQYF.

This clonotype was seen a few times. The chain recombines TRBV6-2 or TRBV6-3 with TRBJ2-2, with D hard to call. The CDR3 spans 16 residues. CDR1 is MNHEY and CDR2 is SVGEGT in the germline V gene. The V gene lost 0 bases and the J gene lost 0 bases, with 8 bases spanning the gap. DNA for the CDR3: TGTGCCAGCAGTTACTCGATGCAAACGAACACCGGGGAGCTGTTTTTT. This gives the protein CASSYSMQTNTGELFF.

This clonotype appeared many times. The rearrangement links TRBV5-1 to TRBJ2-3; the match to TRBD2 covers 7 bases. This CDR3 has 16 residues. Germline V lookup: CDR1 SGHRS, CDR2 YFSETQ. V lost 0 bases and J lost 4; bases outside the gene matches: 8. The CDR3 coding sequence is TGCGCCAGCAGCTTGGGGGCGGGAGCTGGCGCAGATACGCAGTATTTT. Its translation is CASSLGAGAGADTQYF.

This clonotype occurred many times. The genes are TRBV29-1 and TRBJ2-7; perhaps D is TRBD1 or TRBD2 (5 bases each). In germline, CDR1 is SQVTM, CDR2 ANQGSEA. V shed 1 base and J shed 2 bases, with 9 bases lying between them. This CDR3 region has 13 residues. Written as DNA, the CDR3 is TGCAGCGTTGAAGTCGGGGCAACCTACGAGCAGTACTTC. This gives the protein CSVEVGATYEQYF.

The table lists this clonotype with many counts. The V call is TRBV13, the J call TRBJ2-1; D gene unclear. V lost 4 bases to trimming and J lost 5 bases, with 6 bases between them. The V gene's germline CDR1 is PRHDT and CDR2 FYEKMQ (reference sequence). The CDR3 runs to 12 residues. CDR3 coding DNA: TGTGCCAGCAGCTCGGGTGACAATGAGCAGTTCTTC. As protein: CASSSGDNEQFF.

The sample holds many counts of this clonotype. The V call is TRBV12-3 or TRBV12-4, the J call TRBJ2-4; 12 bases are a match to TRBD2. Trimming took 5 bases from V and 12 from J; bases not matched to a gene: 8. The CDR3 runs 14 residues. CDR3 DNA: TGTGCCAGCAGTCACGCGACTAGCGGGAGTCCTCAGTACTTC. Protein sequence: CASSHATSGSPQYF.

This clonotype was detected many times. The chain links TRBV2 to TRBJ1-4; no clear D gene. The CDR3 totals 15 residues. Germline V gene data show CDR1 as SNHLY and CDR2 as FYNNEI. V lost 5 bases and J lost 0, with 10 bases in between. CDR3 bases: TGTGCCAGCAGTCGAGGGTCTGCAACTAATGAAAAACTGTTTTTT. The encoded protein is CASSRGSATNEKLFF.

This clonotype was seen at least ten times. The chain joins TRBV5-1 to TRBJ2-2; D unclear. Germline V CDR1 and CDR2: SGHRS, YFSETQ. The CDR3 is made up of 16 amino acids. V lost 4 bases to trimming and J lost 2 bases, with 15 bases between them. The CDR3 nucleotides read TGCGCCAGCAGCCCTACCGCGACACCTAACACCGGGGAGCTGTTTTTT. This translates into CASSPTATPNTGELFF.